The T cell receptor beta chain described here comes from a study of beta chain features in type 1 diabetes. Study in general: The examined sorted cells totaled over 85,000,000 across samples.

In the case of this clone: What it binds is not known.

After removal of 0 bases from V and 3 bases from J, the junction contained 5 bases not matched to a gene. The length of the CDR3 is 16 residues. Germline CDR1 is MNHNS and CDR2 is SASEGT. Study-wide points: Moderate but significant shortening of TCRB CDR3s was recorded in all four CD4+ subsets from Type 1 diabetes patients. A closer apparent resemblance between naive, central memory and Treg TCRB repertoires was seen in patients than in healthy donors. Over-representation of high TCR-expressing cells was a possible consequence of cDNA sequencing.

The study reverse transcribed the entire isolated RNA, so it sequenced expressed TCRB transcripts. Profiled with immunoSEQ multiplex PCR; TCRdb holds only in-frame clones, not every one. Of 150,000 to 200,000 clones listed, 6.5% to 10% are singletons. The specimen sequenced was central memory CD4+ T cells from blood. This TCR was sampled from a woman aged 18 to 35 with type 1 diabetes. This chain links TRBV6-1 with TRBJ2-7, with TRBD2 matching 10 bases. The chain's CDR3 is CASSEASGGVIYEQYF. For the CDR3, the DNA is TGTGCCAGCAGTGAAGCAAGCGGGGGGGTCATCTACGAGCAGTACTTC.